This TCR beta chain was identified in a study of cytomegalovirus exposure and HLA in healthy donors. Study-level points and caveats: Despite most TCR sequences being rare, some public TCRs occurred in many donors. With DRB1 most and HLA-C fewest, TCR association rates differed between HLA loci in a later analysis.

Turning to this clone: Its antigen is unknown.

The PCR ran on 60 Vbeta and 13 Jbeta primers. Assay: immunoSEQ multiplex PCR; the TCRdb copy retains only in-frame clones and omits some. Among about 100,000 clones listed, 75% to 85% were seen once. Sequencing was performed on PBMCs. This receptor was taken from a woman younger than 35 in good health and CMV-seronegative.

The CDR3 DNA reads TGTGCCAGTAAGACGGAGAGGAATGGCTACACCTTC. This encodes CASKTERNGYTF. The chain employs TRBV19 and TRBJ1-2; D gene uncertain. Per the germline V gene, CDR1 is LNHDA and CDR2 is SQIVND (reference sequence). V lost 7 bases and J 6 bases, leaving 12 bases between the germline ends. CDR3 length: 12 amino acids.